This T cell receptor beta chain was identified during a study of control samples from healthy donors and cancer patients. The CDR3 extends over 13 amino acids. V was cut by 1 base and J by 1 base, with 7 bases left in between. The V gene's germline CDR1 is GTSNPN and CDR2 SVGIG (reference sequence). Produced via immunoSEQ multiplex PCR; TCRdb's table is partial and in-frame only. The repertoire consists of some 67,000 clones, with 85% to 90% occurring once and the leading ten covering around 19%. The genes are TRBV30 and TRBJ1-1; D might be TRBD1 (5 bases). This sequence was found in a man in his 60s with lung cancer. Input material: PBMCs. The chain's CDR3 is CAWSETANTEAFF. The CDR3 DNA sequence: TGTGCCTGGAGTGAGACAGCGAACACTGAAGCTTTCTTT.